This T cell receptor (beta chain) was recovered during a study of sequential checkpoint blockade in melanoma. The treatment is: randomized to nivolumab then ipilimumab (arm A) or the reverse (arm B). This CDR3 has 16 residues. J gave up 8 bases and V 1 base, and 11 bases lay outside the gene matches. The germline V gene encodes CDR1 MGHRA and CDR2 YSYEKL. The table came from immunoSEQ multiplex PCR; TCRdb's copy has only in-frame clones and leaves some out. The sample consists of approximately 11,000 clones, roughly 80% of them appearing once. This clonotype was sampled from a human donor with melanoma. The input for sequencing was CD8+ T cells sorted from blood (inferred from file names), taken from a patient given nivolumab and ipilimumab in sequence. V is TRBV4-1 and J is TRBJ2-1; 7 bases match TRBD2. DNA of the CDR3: TGCGCCAGCAGCCAAGTAGGAGGGAGGGCGACGGATGAGCAGTTCTTC. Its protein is CASSQVGGRATDEQFF.